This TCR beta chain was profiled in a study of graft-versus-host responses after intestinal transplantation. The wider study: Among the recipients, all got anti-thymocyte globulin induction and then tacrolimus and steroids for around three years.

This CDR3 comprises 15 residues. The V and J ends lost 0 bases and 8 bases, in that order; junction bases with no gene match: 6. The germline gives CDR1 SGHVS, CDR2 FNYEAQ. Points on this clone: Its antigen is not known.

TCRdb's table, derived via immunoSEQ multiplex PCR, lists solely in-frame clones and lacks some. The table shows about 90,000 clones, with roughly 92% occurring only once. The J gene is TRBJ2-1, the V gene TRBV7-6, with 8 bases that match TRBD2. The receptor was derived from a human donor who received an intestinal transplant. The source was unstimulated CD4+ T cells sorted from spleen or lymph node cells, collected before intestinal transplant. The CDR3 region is CASSLASLADDEQFF. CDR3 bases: TGTGCCAGCAGCTTAGCGTCACTAGCGGATGATGAGCAGTTCTTC.